This is a list of T cell receptor beta chains from one sample in a study of T-cell memory formation after mild COVID-19. TCRdb reanalysed the 5' RACE reads using MiXCR and keeps one entry per CDR3 protein. The table lists about 240,000 distinct CDR3 sequences, 8% to 9.5% of them singletons. Sequences were obtained from PBMCs or a T cell subset sorted from them (not recorded which). The receptors shown here come from a man aged 18-30 years who had mild COVID-19 (a few samples of this study predate the infection). Cell type and time point are not known. Each CDR3 is given with its conserved first and last residue. A D gene is named only where the DNA matches it firmly. Only part of the rows carry a size: once, few, many, or a class if the clone is expanded.

CASSPAGWEQYF TGTGCCAGCAGCCCCGCGGGATGGGAGCAGTACTTC NA TRBJ2-7 NA TRBV7-9
CSVEDWGYTF TGCAGCGTTGAAGATTGGGGCTACACCTTC few TRBJ1-2 NA TRBV29-1
CASSPDRVGETQYF TGTGCCAGCTCACCCGACAGGGTGGGAGAGACCCAGTACTTC few TRBJ2-5 TRBD1 TRBV18
CASSQEVTHEQFF TGCGCCAGCAGCCAAGAAGTCACCCATGAGCAGTTCTTC NA TRBJ2-1 NA TRBV4-3
CASSSRGHTDTQYF TGTGCTAGCAGCTCCCGGGGCCACACAGATACGCAGTATTTT few TRBJ2-3 NA TRBV7-7
CASGRALQSGELFF TGTGCCAGCGGCAGGGCTTTACAGTCCGGGGAGCTGTTTTTT NA TRBJ2-2 NA TRBV25-1
CASSPNGGLGPLNTEAFF TGTGCCAGCAGCCCTAACGGGGGGCTTGGGCCCCTGAACACTGAAGCTTTCTTT NA TRBJ1-1 NA TRBV7-3
CASSRPGGQETQYF TGTGCCAGCAGTCGTCCGGGGGGGCAAGAGACCCAGTACTTC few TRBJ2-5 TRBD2 TRBV7-2
CASSSLGQTHSYNEQFF TGTGCCAGCAGCTCCCTGGGACAGACCCACTCCTACAATGAGCAGTTCTTC few TRBJ2-1 TRBD1 TRBV5-5
CASSSDTNYGYTF TGTGCCAGCAGCTCGGACACCAACTATGGCTACACCTTC few TRBJ1-2 NA TRBV7-6
CASSLLSSGNTIYF TGCGCCAGCAGCCTCCTAAGCTCTGGAAACACCATATATTTT few TRBJ1-3 NA TRBV5-1
CASSYGGNAETQYF TGTGCCAGCAGTTACGGGGGGAATGCAGAGACCCAGTACTTC few TRBJ2-5 NA TRBV6-5
CAWRALSQGGDTQYF TGTGCCTGGAGGGCCCTCAGCCAAGGGGGAGATACGCAGTATTTT few TRBJ2-3 NA TRBV30
CSARGTSDRNTEAFF TGCAGTGCTAGAGGTACCTCGGACAGGAACACTGAAGCTTTCTTT few TRBJ1-1 NA TRBV20-1
CASSLVREEAFF TGTGCCAGCAGCTTAGTCAGGGAAGAAGCTTTCTTT few TRBJ1-1 NA TRBV11-2
CSAREGSVSNQPQHF TGCAGTGCTAGAGAAGGATCGGTAAGCAATCAGCCCCAGCATTTT NA TRBJ1-5 NA TRBV20-1
CASSQPPGDSYNEQFF TGTGCCAGCAGCCAACCTCCGGGGGACTCCTACAATGAGCAGTTCTTC NA TRBJ2-1 NA TRBV3-1
CSVGDGYNSPLHF TGCAGCGTGGGGGACGGTTATAATTCACCCCTCCACTTT NA TRBJ1-6 NA TRBV29-1
CASSYGGHGKLFF TGTGCCAGCAGCTATGGGGGGCATGGAAAACTGTTTTTT NA TRBJ1-4 NA TRBV7-6
CASKTSGGETQYF TGTGCCAGCAAGACTAGCGGGGGGGAGACCCAGTACTTC few TRBJ2-5 TRBD2 TRBV12-3/TRBV12-4
CASTENTEAFF TGTGCCAGCACCGAGAACACTGAAGCTTTCTTT few TRBJ1-1 NA TRBV12-3/TRBV12-4
CASSLLGTADTQYF TGCGCCAGCAGCCTCCTGGGGACCGCAGATACGCAGTATTTT NA TRBJ2-3 NA TRBV4-1
CASSEGQGDAQPQHF TGTGCCAGCAGTGAGGGACAAGGGGACGCTCAGCCCCAGCATTTT many TRBJ1-5 NA TRBV6-1
CASKAVRLGYTGELFF TGTGCCAGCAAGGCGGTAAGGCTAGGATACACCGGGGAGCTGTTTTTT many TRBJ2-2 NA TRBV28
CSVAPEATNEKLFF TGCAGCGTGGCCCCAGAGGCAACTAATGAAAAACTGTTTTTT NA TRBJ1-4 NA TRBV29-1
CASSLTGTRQETQYF TGCGCCAGCAGCCTAACCGGGACACGACAAGAGACCCAGTACTTC few TRBJ2-5 NA TRBV5-1
CASSRGTSGDTQYF TGTGCCAGCAGCCGAGGGACTAGCGGGGATACGCAGTATTTT few TRBJ2-3 TRBD2 TRBV7-3
CASSWGQFDEQYF TGTGCCAGCAGCTGGGGGCAGTTTGACGAGCAGTACTTC NA TRBJ2-7 NA TRBV5-5
CASSRDTNSGNTIYF TGTGCCAGCAGCCGGGACACCAACTCTGGAAACACCATATATTTT few TRBJ1-3 NA TRBV7-2
CASSQEAAGTNSPLHF TGCGCCAGCAGCCAAGAGGCGGCAGGAACAAATTCACCCCTCCACTTT NA TRBJ1-6 NA TRBV4-3
CASSGRAALNQPQHF TGTGCCAGCTCGGGTCGGGCAGCTCTCAATCAGCCCCAGCATTTT few TRBJ1-5 NA TRBV6-1
CASSQRGQGANEQFF TGCGCCAGCAGCCAAAGGGGACAGGGTGCCAATGAGCAGTTCTTC many TRBJ2-1 TRBD1 TRBV4-3
CASSLEGGSGNTIYF TGTGCCAGCAGTTTAGAGGGAGGCTCTGGAAACACCATATATTTT NA TRBJ1-3 NA TRBV12-3/TRBV12-4
CASSIRSGTVNTGELFF TGTGCCAGTAGTATTCGATCCGGGACAGTTAACACCGGGGAGCTGTTTTTT NA TRBJ2-2 TRBD1 TRBV19
CASRNGPNTGELFF TGTGCCAGCAGAAACGGTCCGAACACCGGGGAGCTGTTTTTT few TRBJ2-2 NA TRBV7-3
CASSYPRSEAFF TGTGCCAGTAGTTACCCCCGCAGCGAAGCTTTCTTT few TRBJ1-1 NA TRBV19
CASSPLSSNQPQHF TGTGCCAGCAGTCCCCTGAGTAGCAATCAGCCCCAGCATTTT few TRBJ1-5 NA TRBV27
CASSMTSSADTQYF TGTGCCAGCAGCATGACTAGCTCGGCTGATACGCAGTATTTT NA TRBJ2-3 TRBD2 TRBV7-8
CSAHTGPMNTEAFF TGCAGTGCGCATACAGGGCCGATGAACACTGAAGCTTTCTTT few TRBJ1-1 NA TRBV20-1
CASSPVNGNTEAFF TGTGCCAGCTCACCTGTGAATGGGAACACTGAAGCTTTCTTT few TRBJ1-1 NA TRBV18
CASSEISTETQYF TGCGCCAGCAGCGAAATTTCTACAGAGACCCAGTACTTC many TRBJ2-5 NA TRBV5-1
CASIPVGANVLTF TGTGCCAGCATCCCGGTGGGGGCCAACGTCCTGACTTTC few TRBJ2-6 NA TRBV7-9
CASSQDSGVGTEAFF TGCGCCAGCAGCCAAGATAGCGGGGTCGGCACTGAAGCTTTCTTT few TRBJ1-1 NA TRBV4-3
CASSSLKFQGINSPLHF TGTGCCAGCAGCTCACTCAAATTCCAGGGTATTAATTCACCCCTCCACTTT NA TRBJ1-6 NA TRBV7-9
CASTARGQLETFF TGTGCCAGCACTGCCAGGGGACAGCTTGAAACTTTCTTT few TRBJ1-1 TRBD1 TRBV6-1
CASRQDRYTEAFF TGTGCCAGCAGACAAGACCGATACACTGAAGCTTTCTTT few TRBJ1-1 NA TRBV7-9
CSARDYRARGGELFF TGCAGTGCTAGAGACTACAGGGCCCGGGGCGGGGAGCTGTTTTTT few TRBJ2-2 NA TRBV20-1
CATSDFEGNQPQHF TGTGCCACCAGTGATTTTGAGGGGAATCAGCCCCAGCATTTT NA TRBJ1-5 NA TRBV24-1
CASRQGEQFF TGTGCCAGCAGGCAGGGTGAGCAGTTCTTC many TRBJ2-1 NA TRBV12-3/TRBV12-4
CASSFSSNTEAFF TGTGCCAGCAGCTTCAGTTCGAACACTGAAGCTTTCTTT few TRBJ1-1 NA TRBV7-2
CASTRQNQPQHF TGTGCCAGCACCAGACAGAATCAGCCCCAGCATTTT many TRBJ1-5 NA TRBV6-1
CASSFVRSNTEAFF TGTGCCAGCAGCTTCGTTAGGTCGAACACTGAAGCTTTCTTT NA TRBJ1-1 NA TRBV7-9
CASSQALAGGSYNEQFF TGTGCCAGCAGCCAGGCACTAGCGGGGGGCTCCTACAATGAGCAGTTCTTC few TRBJ2-1 TRBD2 TRBV4-2
CASSQERQGSYGYTF TGCGCCAGCAGCCAGGAACGACAGGGATCCTATGGCTACACCTTC few TRBJ1-2 TRBD1 TRBV4-3
CASSQDVAAHEQFF TGCGCCAGCAGCCAAGATGTGGCAGCCCATGAGCAGTTCTTC few TRBJ2-1 NA TRBV4-3
CASSLEGGSYEQYF TGCGCCAGCAGCCTCGAAGGGGGATCCTACGAGCAGTACTTC few TRBJ2-7 NA TRBV4-3
CASSLAPESYEQYF TGTGCCAGCAGCTTAGCGCCAGAGTCCTACGAGCAGTACTTC few TRBJ2-7 NA TRBV7-6
CSVEVGPQDTQYF TGCAGCGTTGAAGTGGGACCTCAAGATACGCAGTATTTT few TRBJ2-3 NA TRBV29-1